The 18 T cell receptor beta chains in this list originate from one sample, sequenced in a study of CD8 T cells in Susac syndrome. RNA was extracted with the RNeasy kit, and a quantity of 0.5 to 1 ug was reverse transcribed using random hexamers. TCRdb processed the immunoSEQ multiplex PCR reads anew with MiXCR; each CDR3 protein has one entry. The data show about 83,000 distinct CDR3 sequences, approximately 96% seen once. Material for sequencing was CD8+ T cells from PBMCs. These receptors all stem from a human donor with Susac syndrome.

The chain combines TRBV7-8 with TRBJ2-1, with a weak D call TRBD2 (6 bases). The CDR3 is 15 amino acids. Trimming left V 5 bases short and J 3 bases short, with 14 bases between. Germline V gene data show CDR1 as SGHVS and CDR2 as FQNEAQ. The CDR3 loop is CASSQTSGVYNEQFF. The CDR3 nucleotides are TGTGCCAGCAGCCAGACGTCGGGGGTCTACAATGAGCAGTTCTTC.

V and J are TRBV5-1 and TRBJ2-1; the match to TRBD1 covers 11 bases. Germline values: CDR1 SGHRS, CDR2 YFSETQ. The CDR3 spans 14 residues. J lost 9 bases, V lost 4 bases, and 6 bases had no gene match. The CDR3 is CASSDRTGGSEQFF. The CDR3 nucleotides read TGCGCCAGCAGCGACAGGACAGGGGGCAGTGAGCAGTTCTTC.

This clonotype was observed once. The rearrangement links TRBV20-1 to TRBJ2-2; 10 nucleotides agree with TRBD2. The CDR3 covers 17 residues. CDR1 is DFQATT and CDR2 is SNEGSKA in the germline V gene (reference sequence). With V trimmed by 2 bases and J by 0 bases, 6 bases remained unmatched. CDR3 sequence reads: CSARIASGSANTGELFF. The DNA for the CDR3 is TGCAGTGCTAGAATTGCTAGCGGGAGCGCGAACACCGGGGAGCTGTTTTTT.

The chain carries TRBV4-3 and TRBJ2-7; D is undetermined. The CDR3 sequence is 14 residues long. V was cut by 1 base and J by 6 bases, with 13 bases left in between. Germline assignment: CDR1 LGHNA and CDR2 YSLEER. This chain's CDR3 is CASSQGVLLGEQYF. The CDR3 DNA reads TGCGCCAGCAGCCAAGGGGTCCTCTTGGGCGAGCAGTACTTC.

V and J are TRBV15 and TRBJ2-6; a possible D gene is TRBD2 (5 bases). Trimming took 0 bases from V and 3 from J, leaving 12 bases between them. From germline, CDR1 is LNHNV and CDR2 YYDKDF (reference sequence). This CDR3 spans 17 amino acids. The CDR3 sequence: CATSRDRAGVGANVLTF. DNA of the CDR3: TGTGCCACCAGCAGAGATAGGGCCGGGGTTGGGGCCAACGTCCTGACTTTC.

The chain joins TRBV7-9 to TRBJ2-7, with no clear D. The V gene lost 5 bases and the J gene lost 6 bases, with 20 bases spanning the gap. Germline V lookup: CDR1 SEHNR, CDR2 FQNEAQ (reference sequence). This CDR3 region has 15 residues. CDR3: CASSPSGTGFGEQYF. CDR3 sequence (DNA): TGTGCCAGCAGCCCATCCGGAACTGGCTTCGGCGAGCAGTACTTC.

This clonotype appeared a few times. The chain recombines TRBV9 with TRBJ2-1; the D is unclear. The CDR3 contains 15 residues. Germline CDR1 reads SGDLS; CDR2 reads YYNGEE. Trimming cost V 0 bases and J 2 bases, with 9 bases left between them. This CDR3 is CASSVGASPYNEQFF. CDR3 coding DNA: TGTGCCAGCAGCGTAGGGGCAAGCCCCTACAATGAGCAGTTCTTC.

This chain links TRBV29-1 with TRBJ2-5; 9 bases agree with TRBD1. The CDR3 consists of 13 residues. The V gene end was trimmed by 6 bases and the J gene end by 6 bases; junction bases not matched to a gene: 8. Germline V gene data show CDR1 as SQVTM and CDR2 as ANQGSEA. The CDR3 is CSVAEGQGQTQYF. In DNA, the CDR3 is TGCAGCGTCGCCGAAGGACAGGGGCAGACCCAGTACTTC.

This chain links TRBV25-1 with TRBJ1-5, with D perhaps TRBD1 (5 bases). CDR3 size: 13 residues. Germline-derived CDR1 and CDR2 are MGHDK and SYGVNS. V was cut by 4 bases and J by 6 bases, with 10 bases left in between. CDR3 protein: CASSAGISQPQHF. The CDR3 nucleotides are TGTGCCAGCAGTGCAGGGATAAGTCAGCCCCAGCATTTT.

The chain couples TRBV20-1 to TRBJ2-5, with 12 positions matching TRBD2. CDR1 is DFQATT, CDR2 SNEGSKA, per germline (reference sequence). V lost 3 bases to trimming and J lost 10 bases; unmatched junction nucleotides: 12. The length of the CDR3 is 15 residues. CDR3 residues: CSASRASGGGADQYF. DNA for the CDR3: TGCAGTGCTAGCCGGGCTAGCGGGGGGGGCGCCGACCAGTACTTC.

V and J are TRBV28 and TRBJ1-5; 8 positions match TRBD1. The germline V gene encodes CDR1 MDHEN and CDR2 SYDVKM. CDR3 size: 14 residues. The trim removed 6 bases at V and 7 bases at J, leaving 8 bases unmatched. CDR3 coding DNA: TGTGCCAGCAGCTCAACAGGGGGGTCCCAGCCCCAGCATTTT. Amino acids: CASSSTGGSQPQHF.

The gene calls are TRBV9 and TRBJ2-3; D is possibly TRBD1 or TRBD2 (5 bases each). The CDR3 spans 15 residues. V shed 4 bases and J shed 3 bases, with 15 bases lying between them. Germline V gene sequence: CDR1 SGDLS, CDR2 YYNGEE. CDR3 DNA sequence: TGTGCCAGCAGCAGGGACGGATCACAAACAGATACGCAGTATTTT. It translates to CASSRDGSQTDTQYF.

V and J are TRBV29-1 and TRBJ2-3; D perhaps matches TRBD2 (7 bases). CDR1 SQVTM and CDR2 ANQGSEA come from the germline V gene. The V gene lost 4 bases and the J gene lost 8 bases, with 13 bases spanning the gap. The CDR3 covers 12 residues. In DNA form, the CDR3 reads TGCAGCGTTGTCTCAGGGGAGGGTACGCAGTATTTT. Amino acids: CSVVSGEGTQYF.

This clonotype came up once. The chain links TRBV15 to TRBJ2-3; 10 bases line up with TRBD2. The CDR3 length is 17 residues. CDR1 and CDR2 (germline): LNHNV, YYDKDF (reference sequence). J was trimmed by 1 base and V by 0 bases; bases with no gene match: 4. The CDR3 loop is CATSRDRLAGGTDTQYF. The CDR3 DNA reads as TGTGCCACCAGCAGAGATCGGCTAGCGGGGGGCACAGATACGCAGTATTTT.

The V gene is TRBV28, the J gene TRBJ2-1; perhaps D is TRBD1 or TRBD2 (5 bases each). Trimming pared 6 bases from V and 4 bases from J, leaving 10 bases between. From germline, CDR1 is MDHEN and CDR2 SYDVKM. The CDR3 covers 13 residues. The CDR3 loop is CASSPEGYNEQFF. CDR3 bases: TGTGCCAGCAGCCCCGAGGGGTACAATGAGCAGTTCTTC.

This CDR3 reads CASSQEWDSGANVLTF. In DNA form, the CDR3 reads TGCGCCAGCAGCCAAGAATGGGACTCTGGGGCCAACGTCCTGACTTTC. The V gene is TRBV4-3, the J gene TRBJ2-6; D not resolved. The V gene's germline CDR1 is LGHNA and CDR2 YSLEER. CDR3 size: 16 residues. V was trimmed by 0 bases and J by 0 bases, leaving 6 bases between them.

CDR3 coding DNA: TGCAGCGTTGACTCGGGGTCCTCCCTCTACAATGAGCAGTTCTTC. Translating gives CSVDSGSSLYNEQFF. The chain couples TRBV29-1 to TRBJ2-1, with D possibly TRBD2 on 5 matching bases. Per the germline V gene, CDR1 is SQVTM and CDR2 is ANQGSEA. The CDR3 consists of 15 residues. The V gene lost 3 bases and the J gene lost 3 bases, with 15 bases spanning the gap.

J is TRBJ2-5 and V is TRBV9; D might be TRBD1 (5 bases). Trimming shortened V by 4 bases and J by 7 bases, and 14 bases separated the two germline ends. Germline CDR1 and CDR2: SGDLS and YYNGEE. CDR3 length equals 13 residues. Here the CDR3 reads CASSPYGQGTQYF. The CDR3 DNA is TGTGCCAGCAGCCCTTATGGGCAGGGGACCCAGTACTTC.